One sample yielded the 7 T cell receptor beta chains listed below, sequenced in a study of T cell changes during pregnancy in multiple sclerosis. Repertoires were generated with immunoSEQ multiplex PCR, while TCRdb's copy carries only in-frame clones and drops some. The repertoire has about 51,000 clones, 93% of them found once; the top ten carry about 2%. The input for sequencing was peripheral blood, taken in the second trimester of pregnancy. The origin of the receptors is a female donor with multiple sclerosis, enrolled in a pregnancy study.

The V call is TRBV4-3, the J call TRBJ2-2, with TRBD2 identical over 11 bases. The length of the CDR3 is 16 residues. The V segment lost 0 bases and the J segment 6 bases; nucleotides outside the gene matches: 3. Germline lookup yields CDR1 LGHNA and CDR2 YSLEER. The CDR3 coding sequence is TGCGCCAGCAGCCAAGATGGGGGACTAGCGGCCGGGGAGCTGTTTTTT. Protein product: CASSQDGGLAAGELFF.

The chain is built from TRBV7-9 and TRBJ1-5; D call uncertain. The CDR3 loop spans 16 amino acids. V was cut by 2 bases and J by 0 bases, with 11 bases left in between. The V gene's germline CDR1 is SEHNR and CDR2 FQNEAQ (reference sequence). In DNA, the CDR3 is TGTGCCAGCAGCTTAAACCCCAGGTCTAGCAATCAGCCCCAGCATTTT. Protein product: CASSLNPRSSNQPQHF. Supplemented by reference TRBV7-9 and TRBJ1-5, the full variable domain reads DTGVSQNPRHKITKRGQNVTFRCDPISEHNRLYWYRQTLGQGPEFLTYFQNEAQLEKSRLLSDRFSAERPKGSFSTLEIQRTEQGDSAMYLCASSLNPRSSNQPQHFGDGTRLSIL.

This chain joins TRBV30 and TRBJ1-2; D might be TRBD1 (5 bases). The CDR3 sequence is 15 residues long. With 2 bases removed from V and 0 bases from J, the gap between germline ends came to 13 bases. Germline V CDR1 and CDR2: GTSNPN, SVGIG (reference sequence). CDR3 sequence: CAWSSTDRPNYGYTF. The DNA for the CDR3 is TGTGCCTGGAGTTCGACAGACCGACCTAACTATGGCTACACCTTC.

In this sample, this clone turned up once. The chain combines TRBV7-2 with TRBJ1-3; D uncertain. Trimming shortened V by 6 bases and J by 4 bases, and 13 bases separated the two germline ends. Germline lookup yields CDR1 SGHTA and CDR2 FQGNSA. The CDR3 covers 14 residues. CDR3 amino acids: CASSHPGAGNTIYF. The CDR3, as DNA: TGTGCCAGCAGTCACCCGGGAGCGGGAAACACCATATATTTT.

The chain combines TRBV4-3 with TRBJ2-7, with 12 bases that match TRBD2. The CDR3 has 18 residues. The junction had 7 bases not matched to a gene; V was cut back by 1 base and J by 0 bases. Germline V gene sequence: CDR1 LGHNA, CDR2 YSLEER. CDR3 amino acids: CASSQGKGLAGSSYEQYF. The CDR3 bases are TGCGCCAGCAGCCAAGGCAAAGGACTAGCGGGGAGCTCCTACGAGCAGTACTTC.

The chain joins TRBV5-8 to TRBJ2-3; perhaps TRBD2 as D (6 bases). The CDR3 length is 13 residues. In germline, CDR1 is SGHTS, CDR2 YDEGEE. Trimming cost V 4 bases and J 6 bases, with 12 bases left between them. The CDR3 DNA reads TGTGCCAGCAGCCGGGGGAGGAGGGATACGCAGTATTTT. Encoded protein: CASSRGRRDTQYF.

Here the CDR3 DNA reads TGTGCCAGCAGAGACGCGGGAACCCCGGGCGGAAAACTGTTTTTT. Protein product: CASRDAGTPGGKLFF. The chain has TRBV6-5 and TRBJ1-4; no clear D gene. This CDR3 is built from 15 residues. The V and J ends lost 6 bases and 10 bases respectively, with 21 bases between them. Looked up from germline, CDR1 is MNHEY and CDR2 is SVGAGI.